These T cell receptor beta chains were read from a single sample in a study of technical replicates of blood from four donors. The protocol was immunoSEQ multiplex PCR, while the TCRdb copy is restricted to in-frame clones and leaves out a portion. The repertoire holds some 67,000 clones, with 95% to 98% as singletons. Input material: T cells isolated from PBMCs. The receptors originated from a human donor in good health. Both conserved end residues are part of each CDR3. The D gene is left open where the match is weak. Clone size is stated in some rows and not others, as once, few, many or a class when expanded.

TRBJ2-1 - - TRBV11-3 CASSLDPKASEQFF TGTGCCAGCAGCTTAGACCCAAAAGCGAGTGAGCAGTTCTTC
TRBJ1-3 - TRBD1 TRBV29-1 CSVRGWKALTGADTIYF TGCAGCGTTCGGGGGTGGAAGGCCCTGACAGGGGCTGACACCATATATTTT
TRBJ2-3 - TRBD2 TRBV11-2 CASSFLGSGGAGDTQYF TGTGCCAGCAGCTTTTTAGGTAGCGGGGGGGCAGGAGATACGCAGTATTTT
TRBJ2-7 once - TRBV6-1 CASSLDTKTYEQYF TGTGCCAGCAGCCTGGACACGAAGACCTACGAGCAGTACTTC
TRBJ2-2 - - TRBV2 CASNLPTGELFF TGTGCCAGCAATCTACCCACCGGGGAGCTGTTTTTT
TRBJ2-7 - - TRBV28 CASSFQNYEQYF TGTGCCAGCAGTTTTCAGAACTACGAGCAGTACTTC
TRBJ2-1 - - TRBV6-5 CASKTRSYNEQFF TGTGCCAGCAAGACTAGGTCCTACAATGAGCAGTTCTTC
TRBJ2-5 once TRBD2 TRBV13 CASSPSGVVETQYF TGTGCCAGCAGCCCTAGCGGGGTGGTGGAGACCCAGTACTTC
TRBJ2-7 - - TRBV13 CASSYRTDYFYEQYF TGTGCCAGCAGCTACCGGACAGACTACTTCTACGAGCAGTACTTC
TRBJ2-1 - TRBD2 TRBV13 CASSLEGGSSYNEQFF TGTGCCAGCAGCTTAGAGGGCGGGAGCTCCTACAATGAGCAGTTCTTC
TRBJ1-1 - TRBD1 TRBV10-3 CAIRADRGITEAFF TGTGCCATCAGGGCTGACAGGGGAATAACTGAAGCTTTCTTT
TRBJ1-1 - - TRBV4-1 CASSLQGNTEAFF TGCGCCAGCAGTCTGCAGGGGAACACTGAAGCTTTCTTT
TRBJ2-7 - TRBD1 TRBV29-1 CSVVDESNRGLYEQYF TGCAGCGTTGTAGATGAGTCGAACAGGGGGCTCTACGAGCAGTACTTC
TRBJ2-1 - - TRBV25-1 CASSVQIYSYNEQFF TGTGCCAGCAGTGTTCAAATCTATTCCTACAATGAGCAGTTCTTC
TRBJ2-1 - - TRBV6-5 CASSYALAGVYNEQFF TGTGCCAGCAGTTACGCGCTAGCAGGTGTCTACAATGAGCAGTTCTTC
TRBJ2-7 - - TRBV27 CASSLSWGPYEQYF TGTGCCAGCAGTTTAAGCTGGGGGCCCTACGAGCAGTACTTC
TRBJ1-1 - - TRBV9 CASSVEGGEAFF TGTGCCAGCAGCGTAGAAGGGGGTGAAGCTTTCTTT
TRBJ1-2 - - TRBV7-9 CASSFTRSNGYTF TGTGCCAGCAGCTTCACCCGGTCTAATGGCTACACCTTC
TRBJ1-5 once - TRBV6-1 CASSERDSNQPQHF TGTGCCAGCAGTGAAAGAGATAGCAATCAGCCCCAGCATTTT
TRBJ2-7 - TRBD1 TRBV5-1 CASSSDRGQYEQYF TGCGCCAGCAGCTCAGACAGGGGGCAGTACGAGCAGTACTTC
TRBJ2-6 - TRBD2 TRBV5-6 CASSLVLSGGLGANVLTF TGTGCCAGCAGCTTGGTCTTAAGCGGGGGTCTGGGGGCCAACGTCCTGACTTTC